Sequencing of this T cell receptor (beta chain) was carried out in a study of post-analysis software for immune sequencing data. Points from the study as a whole: Controls had lower frequencies than patients of 4 or 5 TRBV segments, which included TRBV5-6, TRBV5-1 and TRBV20-1. Significantly lower normalized Chao1 diversity was found in patients with multiple sclerosis relative to controls.

Tagging with unique molecular identifiers was a feature of the TCR beta cDNA libraries. MiXCR was run by TCRdb on the PCR reads, yielding one entry per CDR3 protein. Among hundreds of thousands of distinct CDR3 sequences listed, roughly three fifths were seen once. Comment on this clonotype: Its antigen is currently unknown. An end of the junction does not agree with germline; a read error may underlie this.

Germline-derived CDR1 and CDR2 are SGHVS and FQNEAQ. This CDR3 has 14 amino acids. This sequence joins TRBV7-8 and TRBJ2-1, with TRBD2 matching over 11 bases. The sample was blood. This clonotype originated in a girl aged 2 to 9 with multiple sclerosis. In DNA, the CDR3 is TGTACCAGCAGCCTTAGCGGGAGGGCCAATGAGCAGTTCTTC. Its translation is CTSSLSGRANEQFF.